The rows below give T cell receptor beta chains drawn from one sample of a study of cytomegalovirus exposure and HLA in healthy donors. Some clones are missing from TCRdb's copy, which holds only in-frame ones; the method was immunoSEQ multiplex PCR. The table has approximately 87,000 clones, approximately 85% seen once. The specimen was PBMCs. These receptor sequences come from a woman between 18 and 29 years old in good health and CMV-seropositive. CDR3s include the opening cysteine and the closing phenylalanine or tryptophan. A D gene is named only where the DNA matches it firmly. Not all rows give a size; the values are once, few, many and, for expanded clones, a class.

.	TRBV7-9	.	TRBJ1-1	CASSFGTGDTEAFF	TGTGCCAGCAGCTTCGGGACGGGGGACACTGAAGCTTTCTTT
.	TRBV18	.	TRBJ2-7	CASSTQVYEQYF	TGTGCCAGCTCTACCCAGGTGTACGAGCAGTACTTC
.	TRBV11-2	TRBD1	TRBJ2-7	CASSFEDRGWYEQYF	TGTGCCAGCAGCTTCGAGGACAGGGGGTGGTACGAGCAGTACTTC
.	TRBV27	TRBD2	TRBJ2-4	CASTIISGSGLLYF	TGTGCCAGCACCATAATTAGCGGGAGCGGTTTACTGTACTTC
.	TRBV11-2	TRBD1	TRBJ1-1	CASSRRTGLTNTEAFF	TGTGCCAGCAGCCGCCGGACAGGGTTAACGAACACTGAAGCTTTCTTT
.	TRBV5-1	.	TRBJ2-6	CASSPRDKSFGANVLTF	TGCGCCAGCAGCCCCCGGGACAAAAGCTTTGGGGCCAACGTCCTGACTTTC
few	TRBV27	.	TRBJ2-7	CASRPGDPGSYEQYF	TGTGCCAGCAGACCGGGGGACCCCGGATCGTACGAGCAGTACTTC
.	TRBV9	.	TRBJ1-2	CASQGLTNYGYTF	TGTGCCAGTCAGGGGCTAACTAACTATGGCTACACCTTC
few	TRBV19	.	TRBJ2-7	CASSIGTGFPYEQYF	TGTGCCAGTAGTATAGGTACGGGTTTCCCGTACGAGCAGTACTTC
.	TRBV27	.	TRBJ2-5	CASSLYRWETQYF	TGTGCCAGCAGTTTATATCGGTGGGAGACCCAGTACTTC
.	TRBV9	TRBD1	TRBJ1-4	CASSRGTGGDEKLFF	TGTGCCAGCAGCAGAGGGACAGGGGGAGATGAAAAACTGTTTTTT
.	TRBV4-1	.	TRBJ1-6	CASKPTGHSSPLHF	TGCGCCAGCAAGCCTACAGGTCACTCTTCACCCCTCCACTTT
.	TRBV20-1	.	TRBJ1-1	CNGRVGSEAFF	TGCAACGGGCGGGTGGGGTCTGAAGCTTTCTTT
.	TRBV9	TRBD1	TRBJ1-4	CASSGRGGTGGSGEKLFF	TGTGCCAGCAGCGGCAGGGGCGGGACAGGGGGCTCAGGTGAAAAACTGTTTTTT
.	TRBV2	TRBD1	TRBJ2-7	CASSEDGQGSYEQYF	TGTGCCAGCAGTGAAGACGGACAGGGGTCCTACGAGCAGTACTTC
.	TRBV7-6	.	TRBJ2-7	CTSSLGGLEQYF	TGTACCAGCAGCTTAGGGGGGCTCGAGCAGTACTTC
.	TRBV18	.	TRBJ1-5	CASSPSGNQPQHF	TGTGCCAGCTCACCATCGGGCAATCAGCCCCAGCATTTT
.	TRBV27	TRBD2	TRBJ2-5	CASSPSGLVGWETQYF	TGTGCCAGCAGCCCATCGGGACTAGTAGGCTGGGAGACCCAGTACTTC
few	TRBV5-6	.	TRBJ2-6	CASSLLGQGANVLTF	TGTGCCAGCAGCTTGTTGGGGCAGGGGGCCAACGTCCTGACTTTC
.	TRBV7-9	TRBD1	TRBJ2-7	CASSLARGGTGGLYEQYF	TGTGCCAGCAGCTTAGCGCGGGGGGGGACAGGGGGCCTCTACGAGCAGTACTTC
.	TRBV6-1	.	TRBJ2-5	CASSMWGSGTQYF	TGTGCCAGCTCAATGTGGGGCTCAGGGACCCAGTACTTC
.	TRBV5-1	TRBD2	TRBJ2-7	CASSLAASGAYEQYF	TGCGCCAGCAGCTTGGCGGCTAGCGGGGCCTACGAGCAGTACTTC
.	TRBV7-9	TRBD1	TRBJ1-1	CASSPWTGNTEAFF	TGTGCCAGCAGCCCATGGACAGGGAACACTGAAGCTTTCTTT
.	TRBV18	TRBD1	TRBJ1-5	CASSPSHKDRGNQPQHF	TGTGCCAGCTCACCTTCCCATAAAGACAGGGGGAATCAGCCCCAGCATTTT
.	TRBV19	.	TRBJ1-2	CASSIVPGVGYGYTF	TGTGCCAGTAGTATAGTTCCGGGGGTCGGCTATGGCTACACCTTC
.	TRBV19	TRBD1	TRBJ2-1	CASSQDRGDGEQFF	TGTGCCAGTAGCCAAGACAGGGGGGACGGTGAGCAGTTCTTC
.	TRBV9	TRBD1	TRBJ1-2	CASRQGQGGYTF	TGTGCCAGCAGACAGGGACAGGGAGGCTACACCTTC
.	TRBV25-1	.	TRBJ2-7	CASKEQGSEQYF	TGTGCCAGCAAGGAGCAGGGGAGTGAGCAGTACTTC
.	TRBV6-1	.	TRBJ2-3	CASSEWGSRVGGTQYF	TGTGCCAGCAGTGAATGGGGTAGTCGTGTGGGAGGTACGCAGTATTTT